A single T cell receptor beta chain is shown here with its context. This sample is part of a study of T-cell reconstitution after alpha-beta-depleted transplantation in children. The CDR3 spans 13 residues. V gave up 0 bases and J gave up 9 bases, with 11 bases separating them. Germline V gene lookup returns CDR1 LGHDT and CDR2 YNNKEL (reference sequence). Unique molecular identifiers were incorporated during preparation of the TCRbeta library. TCRdb analysed the PCR reads with MiXCR anew, one entry per CDR3 protein. The table shows around 410,000 distinct CDR3 sequences, with roughly a tenth occurring only once.

The sequence came from a human donor who donated a stem cell graft to a child with acute myeloid leukemia. The sequenced sample was PBMCs from the stem cell graft donor, obtained from the stem cell graft. The chain combines TRBV3-1 with TRBJ1-1; the D is unclear. CDR3 DNA: TGTGCCAGCAGCCAAGATCAGAGTGGAAAAGCTTTCTTT. It translates to CASSQDQSGKAFF.